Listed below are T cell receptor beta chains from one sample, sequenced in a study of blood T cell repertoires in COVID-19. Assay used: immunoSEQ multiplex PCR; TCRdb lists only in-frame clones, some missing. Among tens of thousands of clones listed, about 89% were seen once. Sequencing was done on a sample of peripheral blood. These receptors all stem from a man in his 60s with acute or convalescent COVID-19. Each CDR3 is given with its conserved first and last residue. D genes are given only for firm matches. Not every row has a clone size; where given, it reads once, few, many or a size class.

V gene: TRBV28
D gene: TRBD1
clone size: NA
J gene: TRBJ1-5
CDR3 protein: CASSSGTANKPQHF
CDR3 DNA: TGTGCCAGCAGTTCCGGGACAGCCAACAAGCCCCAGCATTTT

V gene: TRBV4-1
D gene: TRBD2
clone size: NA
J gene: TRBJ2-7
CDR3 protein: CASSHRGARGTSGRDYEQYF
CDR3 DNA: TGCGCCAGCAGCCACCGAGGGGCCAGGGGGACTAGCGGGAGGGACTACGAGCAGTACTTC

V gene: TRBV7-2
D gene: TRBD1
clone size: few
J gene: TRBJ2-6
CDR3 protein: CASSWTGTGANVLTF
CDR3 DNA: TGTGCCAGCAGCTGGACAGGGACTGGGGCCAACGTCCTGACTTTC

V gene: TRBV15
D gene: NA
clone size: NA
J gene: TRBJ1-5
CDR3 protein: CATSRDYYGGGSNQPQHF
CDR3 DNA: TGTGCCACCAGCAGAGATTATTATGGGGGAGGCAGCAATCAGCCCCAGCATTTT

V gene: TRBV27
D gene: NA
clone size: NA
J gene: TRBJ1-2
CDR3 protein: CASSPRMGTNYGYTF
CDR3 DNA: TGTGCCAGCAGTCCTCGGATGGGCACTAACTATGGCTACACCTTC

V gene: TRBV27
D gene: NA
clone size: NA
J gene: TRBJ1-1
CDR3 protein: CASRQVNTEAFF
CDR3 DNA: TGTGCCAGCAGGCAGGTGAACACTGAAGCTTTCTTT

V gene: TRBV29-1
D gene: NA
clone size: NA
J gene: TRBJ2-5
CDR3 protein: CSVEAVQETQYF
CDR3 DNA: TGCAGCGTTGAAGCGGTACAAGAGACCCAGTACTTC

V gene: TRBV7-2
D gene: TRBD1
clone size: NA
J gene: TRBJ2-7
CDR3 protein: CASSPQGTGTYEQYF
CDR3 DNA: TGTGCCAGCAGCCCCCAAGGGACAGGGACCTACGAGCAGTACTTC

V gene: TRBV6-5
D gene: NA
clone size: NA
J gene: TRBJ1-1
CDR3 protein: CASSRQVRSEAFF
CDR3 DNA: TGTGCCAGCAGTAGACAGGTGCGTTCTGAAGCTTTCTTT

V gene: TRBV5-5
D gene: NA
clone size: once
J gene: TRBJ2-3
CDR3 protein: CASSLVSTSDTQYF
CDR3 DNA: TGTGCCAGCAGCTTGGTTTCGACTTCAGATACGCAGTATTTT

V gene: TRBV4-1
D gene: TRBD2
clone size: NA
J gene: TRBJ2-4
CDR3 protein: CASSQGTSPKNIQYF
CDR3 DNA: TGCGCCAGCAGCCAAGGGACTAGTCCCAAAAACATTCAGTACTTC

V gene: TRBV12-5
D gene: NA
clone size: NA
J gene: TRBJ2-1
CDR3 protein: CASGLVRQNNYYNEQFF
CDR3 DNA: TGTGCTAGTGGTTTGGTACGCCAGAATAATTACTACAATGAGCAGTTCTTC

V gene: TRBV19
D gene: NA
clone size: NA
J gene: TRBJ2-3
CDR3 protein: CASSLTGSTDTQYF
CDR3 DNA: TGTGCCAGTAGCTTGACAGGCAGCACAGATACGCAGTATTTT

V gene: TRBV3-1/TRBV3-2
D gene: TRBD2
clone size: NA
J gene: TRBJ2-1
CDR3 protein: CASRGLAGDNEQFF
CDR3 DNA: TGTGCCAGCCGTGGACTAGCGGGAGACAATGAGCAGTTCTTC

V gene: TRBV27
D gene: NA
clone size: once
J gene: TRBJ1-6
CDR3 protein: CASSLIPGQLNSPLHF
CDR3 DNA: TGTGCCAGCAGTTTAATCCCCGGACAACTAAATTCACCCCTCCACTTT

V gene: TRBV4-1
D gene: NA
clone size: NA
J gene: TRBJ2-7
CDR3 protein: CASSRDPGLSSYEQYF
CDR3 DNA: TGCGCCAGCAGCCGCGACCCAGGGCTTAGCTCCTACGAGCAGTACTTC

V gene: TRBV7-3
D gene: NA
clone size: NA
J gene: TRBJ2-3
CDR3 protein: CASSLSDTDTQYF
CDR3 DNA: TGTGCCAGCAGCTTATCAGACACAGATACGCAGTATTTT

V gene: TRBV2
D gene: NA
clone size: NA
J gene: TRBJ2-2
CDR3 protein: CASSVVSGTGELFF
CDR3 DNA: TGTGCCAGCAGCGTTGTTTCCGGGACCGGGGAGCTGTTTTTT

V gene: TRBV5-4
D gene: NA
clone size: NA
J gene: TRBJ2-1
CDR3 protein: CASSSPGGYNEQFF
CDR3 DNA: TGTGCCAGCAGCTCCCCCGGAGGCTACAATGAGCAGTTCTTC

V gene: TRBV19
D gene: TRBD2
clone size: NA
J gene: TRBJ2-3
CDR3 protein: CASSARLARADTQYF
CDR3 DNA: TGTGCCAGTAGTGCCCGACTAGCGCGCGCAGATACGCAGTATTTT

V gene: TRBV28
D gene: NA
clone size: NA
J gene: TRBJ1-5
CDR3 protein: CASSLISGGPQHF
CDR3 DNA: TGTGCCAGCAGTTTAATTTCCGGAGGGCCCCAGCATTTT

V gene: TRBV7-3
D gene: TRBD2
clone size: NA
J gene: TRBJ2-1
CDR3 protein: CASSSPGLAGYNEQFF
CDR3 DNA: TGTGCCAGCAGCTCCCCGGGACTAGCGGGGTACAATGAGCAGTTCTTC

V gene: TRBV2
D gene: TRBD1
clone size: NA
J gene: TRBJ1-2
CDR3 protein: CASRLKGQAVGGYTF
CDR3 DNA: TGTGCCAGCAGATTAAAGGGACAGGCTGTTGGTGGCTACACCTTC

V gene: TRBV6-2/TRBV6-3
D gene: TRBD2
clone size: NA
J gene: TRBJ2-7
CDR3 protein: CASSYPYGRAHEQYF
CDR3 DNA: TGTGCCAGCAGTTACCCATACGGGAGGGCCCACGAGCAGTACTTC

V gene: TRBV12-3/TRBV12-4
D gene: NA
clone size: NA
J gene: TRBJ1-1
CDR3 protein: CASSLYSEAFF
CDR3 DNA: TGTGCCAGCAGTCTTTATTCTGAAGCTTTCTTT

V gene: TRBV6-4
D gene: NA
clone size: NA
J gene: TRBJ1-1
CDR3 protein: CASRKDVGQGNTEAFF
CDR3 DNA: TGTGCCAGCAGGAAAGATGTGGGTCAGGGGAACACTGAAGCTTTCTTT

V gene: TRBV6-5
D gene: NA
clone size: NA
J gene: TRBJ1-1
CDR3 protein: CASSYFGQDYTEAFF
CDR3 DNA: TGTGCCAGCAGTTACTTTGGGCAGGACTACACTGAAGCTTTCTTT

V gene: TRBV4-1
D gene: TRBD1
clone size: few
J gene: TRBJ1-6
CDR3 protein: CASSQTGTENSPLHF
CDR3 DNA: TGCGCCAGCAGCCAAACCGGGACAGAGAATTCACCCCTCCACTTT

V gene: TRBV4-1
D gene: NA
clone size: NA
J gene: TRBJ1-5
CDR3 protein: CASSQGGGMGQPQHF
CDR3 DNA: TGCGCCAGCAGCCAGGGGGGAGGGATGGGTCAGCCCCAGCATTTT

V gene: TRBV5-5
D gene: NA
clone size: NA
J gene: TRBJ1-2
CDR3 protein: CASSLDRLIYGYTF
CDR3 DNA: TGTGCCAGCAGCTTGGATCGACTGATCTATGGCTACACCTTC

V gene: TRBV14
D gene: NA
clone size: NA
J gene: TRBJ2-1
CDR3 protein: CASSQFGRASYNEQFF
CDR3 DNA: TGTGCCAGCAGCCAATTTGGCAGGGCCTCCTACAATGAGCAGTTCTTC

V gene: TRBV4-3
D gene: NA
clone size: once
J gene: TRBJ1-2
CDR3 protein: CASSQAETGGYGYTF
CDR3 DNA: TGCGCCAGCAGCCAAGCTGAAACGGGGGGCTATGGCTACACCTTC

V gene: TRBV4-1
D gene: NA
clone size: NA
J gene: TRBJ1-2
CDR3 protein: CASSQTPDRSDYTF
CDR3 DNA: TGCGCCAGCAGCCAAACTCCCGACAGGTCCGACTACACCTTC

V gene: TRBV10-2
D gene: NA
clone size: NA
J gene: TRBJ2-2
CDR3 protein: CASSPLFSHKKDGELFF
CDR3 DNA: TGCGCCAGCAGTCCACTGTTTAGCCATAAGAAGGACGGGGAGCTGTTTTTT

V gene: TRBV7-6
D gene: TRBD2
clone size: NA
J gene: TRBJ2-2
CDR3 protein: CASSLVAGTSMAGELFF
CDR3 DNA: TGTGCCAGCAGCTTAGTGGCCGGGACTAGTATGGCCGGGGAGCTGTTTTTT

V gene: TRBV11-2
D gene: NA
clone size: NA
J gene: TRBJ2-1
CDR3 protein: CASSLTVQRLGNEQFF
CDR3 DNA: TGTGCCAGCAGCTTAACCGTCCAGCGCCTCGGCAATGAGCAGTTCTTC

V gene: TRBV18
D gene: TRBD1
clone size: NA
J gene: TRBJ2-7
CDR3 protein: CASSDRGPTYEQYF
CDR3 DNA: TGTGCCAGCTCAGACAGGGGGCCGACCTACGAGCAGTACTTC

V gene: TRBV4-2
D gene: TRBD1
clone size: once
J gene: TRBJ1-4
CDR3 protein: CASTDRAGPNEKLFF
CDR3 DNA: TGTGCCAGCACCGACAGGGCTGGCCCAAATGAAAAACTGTTTTTT

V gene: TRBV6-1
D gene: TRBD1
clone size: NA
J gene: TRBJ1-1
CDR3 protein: CASSDSGGINPRAFF
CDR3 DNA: TGTGCCAGCAGTGATTCAGGGGGCATTAATCCTCGAGCTTTCTTT

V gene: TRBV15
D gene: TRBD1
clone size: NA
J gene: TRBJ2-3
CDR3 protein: CATSVSDRGTDTQYF
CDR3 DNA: TGTGCCACCAGCGTTTCGGACAGGGGCACAGATACGCAGTATTTT

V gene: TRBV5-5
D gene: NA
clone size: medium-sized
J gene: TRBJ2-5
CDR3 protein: CASSGGEGRTQYF
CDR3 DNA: TGTGCCAGCAGCGGGGGCGAGGGAAGGACCCAGTACTTC

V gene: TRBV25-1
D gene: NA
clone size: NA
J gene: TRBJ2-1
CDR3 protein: CASRTLGQSYNEQFF
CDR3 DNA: TGTGCCAGCAGGACTTTGGGACAATCGTACAATGAGCAGTTCTTC

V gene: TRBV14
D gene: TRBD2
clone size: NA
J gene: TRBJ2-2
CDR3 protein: CASSQRNSGRSWTGELFF
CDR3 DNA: TGTGCCAGCAGCCAGCGGAATAGCGGGAGGTCTTGGACCGGGGAGCTGTTTTTT

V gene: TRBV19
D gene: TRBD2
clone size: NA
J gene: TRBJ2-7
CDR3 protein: CASHLLAGGSSYEQYF
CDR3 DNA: TGTGCCAGTCACCTGCTAGCGGGAGGAAGCTCCTACGAGCAGTACTTC

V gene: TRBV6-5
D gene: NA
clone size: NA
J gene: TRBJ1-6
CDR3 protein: CASIRRGRVSPLHF
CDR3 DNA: TGTGCCAGCATCCGCAGGGGTAGGGTTTCACCCCTCCACTTT

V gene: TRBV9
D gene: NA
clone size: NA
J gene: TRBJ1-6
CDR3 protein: CASSLTGNSPLHF
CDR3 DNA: TGTGCCAGCAGCCTAACCGGGAATTCACCCCTCCACTTT

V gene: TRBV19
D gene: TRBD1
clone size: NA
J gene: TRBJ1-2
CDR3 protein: CASSIGQVGQGLNYGYTF
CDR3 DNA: TGTGCCAGTAGTATAGGACAAGTGGGACAGGGATTGAACTATGGCTACACCTTC

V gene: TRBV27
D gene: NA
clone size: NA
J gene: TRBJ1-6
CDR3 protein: CASSSLLNSPLHF
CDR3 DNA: TGTGCCAGCAGTTCTCTCCTTAATTCACCCCTCCACTTT

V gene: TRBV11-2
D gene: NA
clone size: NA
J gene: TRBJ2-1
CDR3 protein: CASSPHRAGEGEQFF
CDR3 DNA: TGTGCCAGCAGCCCCCACAGGGCGGGAGAGGGTGAGCAGTTCTTC

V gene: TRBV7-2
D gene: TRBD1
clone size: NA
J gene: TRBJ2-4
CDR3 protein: CASSFGDRGYIQYF
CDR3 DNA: TGTGCCAGCAGTTTTGGGGACAGGGGGTACATTCAGTACTTC

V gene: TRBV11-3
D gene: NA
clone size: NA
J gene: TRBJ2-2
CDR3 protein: CASSLGRSLSGELFF
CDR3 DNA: TGTGCCAGCAGCTTAGGACGGAGTTTGTCCGGGGAGCTGTTTTTT

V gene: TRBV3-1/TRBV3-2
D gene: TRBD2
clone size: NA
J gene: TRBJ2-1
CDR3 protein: CASSPRVAGVIDEQFF
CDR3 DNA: TGTGCCAGCAGCCCCCGGGTAGCGGGAGTGATAGATGAGCAGTTCTTC